This entry lists 13 T cell receptor beta chains sequenced from one sample in a study of T cell changes during pregnancy in multiple sclerosis. Assay used: immunoSEQ multiplex PCR; TCRdb lists only in-frame clones, some missing. The sample gives about 44,000 clones, approximately 92% of which show up once; more than 0.55% is in the top ten. The sequences come from CD4+ T cells from peripheral blood mononuclear cells, collected in the first trimester of pregnancy. The receptors stem from a female donor with multiple sclerosis, enrolled in a pregnancy study.

The chain links TRBV6-1 to TRBJ1-5; D possibly corresponds to TRBD1 (5 bases). CDR3 length: 11 amino acids. V dropped 6 bases and J dropped 10 bases, with 10 bases sitting between them. Per germline, CDR1 MNHNS and CDR2 SASEGT. The CDR3 DNA sequence: TGTGCCAGCAGGCGATGGGGCCCCCAGCATTTT. This sequence encodes CASRRWGPQHF.

The V and J genes are TRBV7-9 and TRBJ1-3, with D unresolved. CDR3 length equals 16 residues. V was trimmed by 4 bases and J by 0 bases, leaving 13 bases between them. The germline V gene has CDR1 SEHNR and CDR2 FQNEAQ (reference sequence). CDR3 nucleotide sequence: TGTGCCAGCAGCTCAACCCGGGGTCCCTCTGGAAACACCATATATTTT. Amino acid sequence: CASSSTRGPSGNTIYF.

V is TRBV6-4 and J is TRBJ2-3; 9 bases fit TRBD1. The CDR3 has 15 residues. Germline-derived CDR1 and CDR2 are MRHNA and SNTAGT. Losses at the gene ends were 6 bases for V and 7 bases for J; bases not matched to a gene: 11. The CDR3 loop is CASSLTGGRPNTQYF. The DNA for the CDR3 is TGTGCCAGCAGCCTTACAGGGGGCCGTCCTAATACGCAGTATTTT.

V is TRBV14 and J is TRBJ2-7, with D uncertain. The CDR3 consists of 13 residues. CDR1 SGHDN and CDR2 FVKESK come from the germline V gene. V dropped 4 bases and J dropped 5 bases, with 12 bases sitting between them. In nucleotides, the CDR3 is TGTGCCAGCAGCCTAGGTTCCAGGAACGAGCAGTACTTC. It yields the protein CASSLGSRNEQYF.

The V gene is TRBV2, the J gene TRBJ2-7; 10 nucleotides line up with TRBD1. Germline V lookup: CDR1 SNHLY, CDR2 FYNNEI. J was trimmed by 8 bases and V by 5 bases; bases with no gene match: 6. CDR3 size: 13 residues. The CDR3 protein is CASSLTGGEKQYF. CDR3 bases: TGTGCCAGCAGTCTGACAGGGGGCGAGAAGCAGTACTTC.

This chain connects TRBV25-1 to TRBJ1-2; TRBD1 is a possible D gene (6 bases). CDR1 and CDR2 (germline): MGHDK, SYGVNS. This CDR3 has 15 residues. With 1 base removed from V and 7 bases from J, the gap between germline ends came to 16 bases. CDR3 nucleotides: TGTGCCAGCAGTGAATCCGGAAGGGGGAGTTGTGGCTACACCTTC. Protein sequence: CASSESGRGSCGYTF.

V gene TRBV2 combines with J gene TRBJ2-5; a possible D gene is TRBD2 (5 bases). Germline CDR1 is SNHLY and CDR2 is FYNNEI. Between the trimmed V and J ends, which lost 6 bases and 0 bases, there was a span of 14 bases. CDR3 length: 15 residues. This CDR3 reads CASRLEGSHQETQYF. Here the CDR3 DNA reads TGTGCCAGCAGACTTGAGGGTAGTCACCAAGAGACCCAGTACTTC.

This clone has only one observation. The gene calls are TRBV6-6 and TRBJ2-7; a weak D match, TRBD1 (7 bases). CDR1 and CDR2 (germline): MNHNY, SVGAGI (reference sequence). V was cut by 2 bases and J by 1 base, with 15 bases left in between. CDR3 length equals 16 residues. In DNA form, the CDR3 reads TGTGCCAGCAGTTACCCCGCAGGGGGACTTTCCTACGAGCAGTACTTC. Amino acids: CASSYPAGGLSYEQYF.

The rearrangement uses TRBV29-1 and TRBJ2-1; possibly TRBD2 for D (5 bases). Germline V gene data show CDR1 as SQVTM and CDR2 as ANQGSEA. V was trimmed by 7 bases and J by 2 bases, leaving 18 bases between them. The CDR3 length is 15 residues. The CDR3 spells CSGKRGRETYNEQFF. In DNA, the CDR3 is TGCAGCGGCAAACGGGGAAGGGAGACCTACAATGAGCAGTTCTTC.

This sequence joins TRBV28 and TRBJ2-7, with TRBD1 as a possible D gene (6 bases). V lost 6 bases and J 2 bases, leaving 17 bases between the germline ends. The germline V gene encodes CDR1 MDHEN and CDR2 SYDVKM. The CDR3 is made up of 15 amino acids. In nucleotides, the CDR3 is TGTGCCAGCAGCCATAACAGGGATCTAACCTACGAGCAGTACTTC. Translating it yields CASSHNRDLTYEQYF. The whole variable domain, remainder taken from reference TRBV28 and TRBJ2-7, is DVKVTQSSRYLVKRTGEKVFLECVQDMDHENMFWYRQDPGLGLRLIYFSYDVKMKEKGDIPEGYSVSREKKERFSLILESASTNQTSMYLCASSHNRDLTYEQYFGPGTRLTVT.

This clone was observed once. The chain recombines TRBV5-4 with TRBJ2-7; 15 bases map to TRBD2. The CDR3 has 17 residues. V was pared by 4 bases and J by 2 bases, with 7 bases of the junction left unmatched. From germline, CDR1 is SGHNT and CDR2 YYREEE (reference sequence). The CDR3 DNA reads TGTGCCAGCAGCCCGGGACTAGCGGGAGGACTTACCTACGAGCAGTACTTC. It specifies CASSPGLAGGLTYEQYF.

This clone is medium-sized in the sample. The same CDR3 is also encoded by other DNA sequences in this sample. The CDR3 reads CASSARDSSYNEQFF. Written as DNA, the CDR3 is TGTGCCAGCAGCGCCCGGGACAGCTCCTACAATGAGCAGTTCTTC. This chain uses TRBV9 with TRBJ2-1, with 7 bases that match TRBD1. Germline assignment: CDR1 SGDLS and CDR2 YYNGEE. The V and J ends lost 3 bases and 0 bases, in that order; junction bases with no gene match: 3. There are 15 residues in the CDR3.

This chain uses TRBV6-5 with TRBJ2-3, with D possibly TRBD2 on 6 matching bases. The CDR3 totals 16 residues. V gave up 2 bases and J gave up 1 base, with 13 bases separating them. Germline CDR1 is MNHEY and CDR2 is SVGAGI. CDR3 residues: CASSYLRGGGTDTQYF. The CDR3 DNA follows: TGTGCCAGCAGTTACCTTCGAGGCGGGGGCACAGATACGCAGTATTTT.